A selection of T cell receptor beta chains follows, all from one sample in a study of a mutant IDH1 vaccine in newly diagnosed glioma. Using immunoSEQ multiplex PCR, the repertoire was profiled, and TCRdb retains in-frame clones only, with some absent. The sample lists approximately 52,000 clones, about 80% occurring once. This specimen was PBMCs, taken from a glioma patient treated with radiotherapy, temozolomide or both. The origin of the receptors is a woman aged 40 to 50 with glioma. Both conserved end residues are part of each CDR3. D genes are given only for firm matches. Not all rows give a size; the values are once, few, many and, for expanded clones, a class.

>TRBV4-1|15|NA|NA|TRBJ2-3
CASSQERDFTDTQYF
TGCGCCAGCAGCCAAGAGAGGGACTTCACAGATACGCAGTATTTT
>TRBV4-3|20|NA|TRBD2|TRBJ2-3
CASSRTYSSGLAGGADTQYF
TGCGCCAGCAGCCGCACCTACTCCTCTGGGCTAGCGGGGGGTGCAGATACGCAGTATTTT
>TRBV5-1|14|NA|TRBD1|TRBJ1-4
CASRTGQLNEKLFF
TGCGCCAGCAGAACGGGACAGCTAAATGAAAAACTGTTTTTT
>TRBV2|18|NA|NA|TRBJ1-4
CASSPAVGMEATNEKLFF
TGTGCCAGCAGTCCGGCAGTGGGAATGGAGGCAACTAATGAAAAACTGTTTTTT
>TRBV4-1|16|NA|TRBD2|TRBJ2-7
CASSQERRGDSYEQYF
TGCGCCAGCAGCCAAGAGAGGCGGGGGGACTCCTACGAGCAGTACTTC
>TRBV7-2|14|NA|TRBD1|TRBJ1-5
CASSLGQGAQPQHF
TGTGCCAGCAGCCTAGGACAGGGTGCTCAGCCCCAGCATTTT
>TRBV5-1|17|few|NA|TRBJ1-3
CASSLQSLARTGNTIYF
TGCGCCAGCAGCCTCCAAAGTCTAGCCAGGACGGGAAACACCATATATTTT
>TRBV2|14|NA|NA|TRBJ2-7
CASFEGQGFYEQYF
TGTGCCAGCTTTGAGGGACAAGGTTTTTACGAGCAGTACTTC
>TRBV2|16|few|NA|TRBJ1-1
CASRGTRGASNTEAFF
TGTGCCAGCAGGGGTACGAGGGGGGCATCGAACACTGAAGCTTTCTTT
>TRBV19|15|NA|NA|TRBJ1-4
CASRAGGLTTEKLFF
TGTGCCAGTAGGGCGGGGGGACTAACTACTGAAAAACTGTTTTTT
>TRBV29-1|14|NA|NA|TRBJ2-7
CSVRLTVGRAEQYF
TGCAGCGTTCGCCTAACCGTCGGACGTGCCGAGCAGTACTTC
>TRBV2|15|once|NA|TRBJ2-1
CASSEIGQGWNEQFF
TGTGCCAGCAGTGAGATCGGGCAGGGTTGGAATGAGCAGTTCTTC
>TRBV2|15|NA|TRBD1|TRBJ1-4
CASSQTGARNEKLFF
TGTGCCAGCAGTCAGACAGGGGCCCGTAATGAAAAACTGTTTTTT
>TRBV5-1|15|NA|NA|TRBJ1-1
CASSFTTDTNTEAFF
TGCGCCAGCAGCTTCACGACAGACACCAACACTGAAGCTTTCTTT
>TRBV19|13|NA|TRBD1|TRBJ2-5
CASGTGPKETQYF
TGTGCCAGTGGGACAGGACCAAAAGAGACCCAGTACTTC
>TRBV30|14|NA|NA|TRBJ2-3
CAWSVGRGTDTQYF
TGTGCCTGGAGTGTAGGGCGGGGCACAGATACGCAGTATTTT
>TRBV6-6|14|NA|NA|TRBJ2-1
CASRERSSYNEQFF
TGTGCCAGCAGAGAGCGGAGCTCCTACAATGAGCAGTTCTTC